The 21 T cell receptor beta chains below were found in one sample sequenced in a study of T cell changes during pregnancy in multiple sclerosis (dated by TCRdb to between 2018 and 2020). Library creation used the immunoSEQ multiplex PCR assay. The table comes from immuneACCESS by way of TCRdb, which keeps in-frame sequences with V and J called. Part of the clones is missing from these tables; in studies checked, under half for an unresolved V gene and the rest for unknown reasons. The sample table records some 87,000 clones; about 92% of these occur just once. The ten largest make up around 0.22% of the sample. Sequenced material: CD4+ T cells from peripheral blood mononuclear cells, taken before pregnancy. Every receptor here comes from a female donor with multiple sclerosis, enrolled in a pregnancy study.

The chain uses TRBV5-1 and TRBJ2-6, with a weak D call TRBD1 (8 bases). The CDR3 length is 18 residues. Germline loops: CDR1 SGHRS, CDR2 YFSETQ. The V gene lost 4 bases and the J gene lost 0 bases, with 17 bases spanning the gap. The CDR3 spells CASSQNRGGTSGANVLTF. DNA of the CDR3: TGCGCCAGCAGCCAGAACAGGGGGGGAACCTCTGGGGCCAACGTCCTGACTTTC.

The chain uses TRBV9 and TRBJ2-5, with D possibly matching TRBD2 (6 bases). Trimming shortened V by 0 bases and J by 0 bases, and 12 bases separated the two germline ends. This CDR3 is built from 16 residues. CDR1 is SGDLS and CDR2 is YYNGEE in the germline V gene. The CDR3 protein is CASSVATWGDQETQYF. For the CDR3, the DNA is TGTGCCAGCAGCGTAGCTACGTGGGGGGACCAAGAGACCCAGTACTTC.

The chain couples TRBV5-1 to TRBJ1-2; 7 bases match TRBD1. This CDR3 spans 15 amino acids. J gave up 1 base and V 7 bases, and 10 bases lay outside the gene matches. Germline V lookup: CDR1 SGHRS, CDR2 YFSETQ. The CDR3 DNA reads TGCGCCAGCCGCCCGGGACAGTCTCATAACTATGGCTACACCTTC. Translation: CASRPGQSHNYGYTF.

V is TRBV14 and J is TRBJ1-6, with D perhaps TRBD1 (5 bases). The CDR3 covers 13 residues. Trimming pared 4 bases from V and 8 bases from J, leaving 9 bases between. Looked up from germline, CDR1 is SGHDN and CDR2 is FVKESK. CDR3 DNA: TGTGCCAGCAGCCGAACGGGGGATTCACCCCTCCACTTT. It translates to CASSRTGDSPLHF.

The chain couples TRBV4-1 to TRBJ2-3; D possibly corresponds to TRBD2 (5 bases). This CDR3 has 13 residues. Germline CDR1 MGHRA, CDR2 YSYEKL. V lost 4 bases and J lost 5, with 10 bases in between. CDR3 sequence: CASSPGVGDTQYF. The CDR3, as DNA: TGCGCCAGCAGCCCCGGGGTAGGAGATACGCAGTATTTT.

The V gene is TRBV27, the J gene TRBJ1-2; a weak D match, TRBD1 (6 bases). The CDR3 totals 13 residues. V was pared by 5 bases and J by 4 bases, with 11 bases between. Germline V gives CDR1 MNHEY, CDR2 SMNVEV (reference sequence). The CDR3 loop reads CASSPRGSYGYTF. CDR3 coding DNA: TGTGCCAGCAGTCCCAGGGGAAGCTATGGCTACACCTTC.

The CDR3 DNA reads as TGTGCCAGCAGCTTAGTTGGGGGGGCGACGCAGTTCTTC. Protein: CASSLVGGATQFF. The chain couples TRBV11-3 to TRBJ2-1, with a tentative D call TRBD2 (7 bases). Germline V gene sequence: CDR1 SGHNT, CDR2 YENEEA. CDR3 length: 13 residues. Trimming removed 1 base at V and 12 bases at J, with 13 bases between.

The chain carries TRBV5-6 and TRBJ1-1, with TRBD1 as a possible D gene (6 bases). Germline V gives CDR1 SGHDT, CDR2 YYEEEE. The CDR3 is 15 residues long. V lost 2 bases and J 0 bases, leaving 11 bases between the germline ends. The CDR3 nucleotides read TGTGCCAGCAGCTTCCTTACAGGGATGAACACTGAAGCTTTCTTT. Its translation: CASSFLTGMNTEAFF.

This clone was recorded once. The CDR3 region is CASRPTGGSGNTIYF. DNA of the CDR3: TGCGCCAGCAGACCTACGGGGGGCTCTGGAAACACCATATATTTT. This chain connects TRBV4-1 to TRBJ1-3; a possible D gene is TRBD1 (5 bases). The CDR3 sequence is 15 residues long. The V and J ends lost 6 bases and 0 bases respectively, with 12 bases between them. The germline V gene encodes CDR1 MGHRA and CDR2 YSYEKL.

This rearrangement joins TRBV7-9 to TRBJ1-2, with TRBD1 matching over 9 bases. CDR1 SEHNR and CDR2 FQNEAQ come from the germline V gene (reference sequence). This CDR3 is built from 13 residues. V shed 5 bases and J 5 bases; nucleotides not matched to a gene: 3. In DNA form, the CDR3 reads TGTGCCAGCAGCCAGACAGGGGGTTATGGCTACACCTTC. This translates into CASSQTGGYGYTF.

J is TRBJ2-5 and V is TRBV28, with 10 bases fitting TRBD1. Germline CDR1 and CDR2: MDHEN and SYDVKM. J was trimmed by 5 bases and V by 5 bases; bases with no gene match: 5. The CDR3 is made up of 14 amino acids. This CDR3 reads CASSRTGGRETQYF. The CDR3 bases are TGTGCCAGCAGTCGGACAGGGGGAAGGGAGACCCAGTACTTC.

V usage is TRBV30 and J usage is TRBJ1-2; a possible D gene is TRBD1 (5 bases). CDR3 length equals 13 residues. Looked up from germline, CDR1 is GTSNPN and CDR2 is SVGIG (reference sequence). V lost 2 bases to trimming and J lost 4 bases, with 11 bases between them. CDR3 DNA: TGTGCCTGGAGTCCGAGGAGGGGCTATGGCTACACCTTC. It encodes CAWSPRRGYGYTF.

The genes are TRBV10-3 and TRBJ2-5; 7 positions agree with TRBD2. The V gene's germline CDR1 is ENHRY and CDR2 SYGVKD. This CDR3 spans 12 amino acids. V lost 11 bases, J lost 3 bases, and 6 bases stayed unmatched. The CDR3 protein is CAAGTKEETQYF. CDR3 DNA sequence: TGTGCCGCCGGGACTAAAGAAGAGACCCAGTACTTC.

The table lists this clone with a few counts. The V call is TRBV28, the J call TRBJ1-5, with D possibly TRBD1 on 6 matching bases. CDR1 and CDR2 (germline): MDHEN, SYDVKM. This CDR3 region has 15 residues. V was cut by 4 bases and J by 6 bases, with 16 bases left in between. The CDR3 spells CASSSPGGLGQPQHF. The CDR3, as DNA: TGTGCCAGCAGTTCCCCGGGGGGGCTAGGTCAGCCCCAGCATTTT.

V and J are TRBV29-1 and TRBJ1-1; D remains unclear. The V gene lost 2 bases and the J gene lost 6 bases, with 10 bases spanning the gap. CDR3 length: 12 residues. The germline CDR1 and CDR2 sequences are SQVTM and ANQGSEA. The CDR3 sequence: CSVESPRPEAFF. CDR3 sequence (DNA): TGCAGCGTTGAATCCCCCAGGCCTGAAGCTTTCTTT.

A single count supports this clone. The chain combines TRBV5-6 with TRBJ2-7; the D is unclear. The CDR3 length is 14 residues. V shed 0 bases and J shed 0 bases, with 7 bases lying between them. In germline, CDR1 is SGHDT, CDR2 YYEEEE. The CDR3 protein is CASSLGVPSYEQYF. CDR3 nucleotide sequence: TGTGCCAGCAGCTTGGGAGTCCCCTCCTACGAGCAGTACTTC.

The chain has TRBV7-3 and TRBJ1-2, with TRBD1 as a possible D gene (5 bases). This CDR3 spans 13 amino acids. Germline loops: CDR1 SGHTA, CDR2 FQGTGA. The ends were cut back, 5 bases at V and 2 bases at J, with 9 bases in the middle. CDR3 in amino acids: CASSADRNYGYTF. The DNA for the CDR3 is TGTGCCAGCAGCGCTGACAGAAACTATGGCTACACCTTC. Filled out from reference TRBV7-3 and TRBJ1-2, the complete variable domain reads GAGVSQTPSNKVTEKGKYVELRCDPISGHTALYWYRQSLGQGPEFLIYFQGTGAADDSGLPNDRFFAVRPEGSVSTLKIQRTERGDSAVYLCASSADRNYGYTFGSGTRLTVV.

This clone was observed once. The gene calls are TRBV10-2 and TRBJ1-2; TRBD1 matches at 7 bases. V shed 7 bases, J shed 9 bases, and the junction held 20 bases outside the gene matches. This CDR3 region has 16 residues. Germline V gene data show CDR1 as WSHSY and CDR2 as SAAADI. The CDR3 DNA sequence: TGCGCCAGCATGGGGAGACAGGGCTATGACCCTATGAGCTACACCTTC. Translating gives CASMGRQGYDPMSYTF.

This chain uses TRBV27 with TRBJ1-2, with D hard to call. The CDR3 sequence is 14 residues long. The V and J ends lost 2 bases and 9 bases respectively, with 16 bases between them. The V gene's germline CDR1 is MNHEY and CDR2 SMNVEV (reference sequence). For the CDR3, the DNA is TGTGCCAGCAGTTTAGACATAGGAACCTTAAGCTACACCTTC. Encoded protein: CASSLDIGTLSYTF.

This chain uses TRBV23-1 with TRBJ2-5; TRBD2 aligns across 15 bases. TRBV23-1 falls under the ORF class, with uncertain function. Trimming removed 0 bases from V and 5 bases from J; junction bases left unmatched: 19. This CDR3 has 22 amino acids. CDR3: CASSQSHAVTGLAGGEKETQYF. The CDR3 DNA sequence: TGCGCCAGCAGTCAATCGCACGCTGTAACGGGACTAGCGGGAGGAGAGAAGGAGACCCAGTACTTC.

CDR3 residues: CASSPRTGQFGGTNEKLFF. CDR3 sequence (DNA): TGTGCCAGCAGCCCGCGGACAGGCCAGTTTGGAGGAACTAATGAAAAACTGTTTTTT. The J gene is TRBJ1-4, the V gene TRBV4-2, with 7 positions matching TRBD1. The V segment lost 4 bases and the J segment 1 base; nucleotides outside the gene matches: 15. Germline V gives CDR1 LGHNA, CDR2 YNFKEQ. This CDR3 has 19 amino acids.